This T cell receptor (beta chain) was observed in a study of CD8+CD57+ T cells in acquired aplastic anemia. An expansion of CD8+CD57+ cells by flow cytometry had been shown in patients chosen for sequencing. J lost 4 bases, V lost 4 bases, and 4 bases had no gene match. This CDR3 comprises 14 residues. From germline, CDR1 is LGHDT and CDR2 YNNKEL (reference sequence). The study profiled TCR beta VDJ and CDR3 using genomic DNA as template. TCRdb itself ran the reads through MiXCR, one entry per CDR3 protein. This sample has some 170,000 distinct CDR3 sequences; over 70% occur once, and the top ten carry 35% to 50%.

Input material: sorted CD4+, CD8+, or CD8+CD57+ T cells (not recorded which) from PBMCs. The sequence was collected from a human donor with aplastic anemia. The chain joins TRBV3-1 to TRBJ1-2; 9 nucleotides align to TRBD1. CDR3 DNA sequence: TGTGCCAGCAGCCCGGGGACAGGGAGCTATGGCTACACCTTC. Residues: CASSPGTGSYGYTF.